These T cell receptor beta chains were read from a single sample in a study of shared clonotypes between healthy human individuals. Produced via immunoSEQ multiplex PCR; TCRdb's table is partial and in-frame only. This sample carries some 600,000 clones, 90% to 97% of them seen once, and the ten largest clones take about 0.12%. The sample was naive CD8+ T cells sorted from blood. All receptors come from a woman in her twenties or thirties in good health. The CDR3 runs from the conserved cysteine through the conserved F or W. A D gene is named only where the DNA matches it firmly.

J gene	V gene	D gene	CDR3 protein
TRBJ2-4	TRBV19	.	CASSMGREMGKNIQYF
TRBJ1-1	TRBV10-3	.	CAITQTQGNTEAFF
TRBJ2-1	TRBV4-1	.	CASSQAGDSVYNEQFF
TRBJ2-7	TRBV29-1	.	CSVVAGSSYEQYF
TRBJ1-3	TRBV28	TRBD1	CASRGTEFSQRGNTIYF
TRBJ2-7	TRBV9	.	CASSPGWSYEQYF
TRBJ2-5	TRBV27	.	CASTSSGGAKETQYF
.	TRBV7-2	.	CASSLSGTPTAYEQYF
TRBJ2-7	TRBV25-1	TRBD2	CASSGASRLAGGAYEQYF
TRBJ2-7	TRBV5-4	.	CASSTGQGPYEQYF
TRBJ2-2	TRBV2	.	CASSEVGASLKTGELFF
TRBJ2-7	TRBV19	TRBD1	CASSPGTGYEQYF
TRBJ2-1	TRBV27	TRBD2	CASSPGTSGNNEQFF
TRBJ2-5	TRBV5-8	TRBD1	CASSLGQGRETQYF
TRBJ1-5	TRBV5-6	.	CASSSGGAGEPQHF
TRBJ2-7	TRBV19	TRBD1	CASSTRDRVGEQYF
TRBJ1-1	TRBV13	.	CASSLVELNTEAFF
TRBJ2-7	TRBV2	TRBD1	CASSEKLWQGAREQYF
TRBJ2-1	TRBV7-6	TRBD2	CASSHGLDSEQFF
TRBJ2-1	TRBV6-4	.	CASSDSGGAYNEQFF
TRBJ2-5	TRBV27	.	CASITGEGPETQYF
TRBJ2-7	TRBV25-1	.	CASSKGRGNEQYF
TRBJ2-7	TRBV5-1	.	CASSFGVSYEQYF
TRBJ2-3	TRBV13	TRBD2	CASSSPYSGGEDTQYF
TRBJ2-3	TRBV4-1	TRBD2	CASSQGGTSGSTDTQYF
TRBJ2-3	TRBV22-1	.	CPGSAPTAGVTDTQYF
TRBJ1-5	TRBV2	TRBD1	CASSEIDREGQPQHF
TRBJ2-5	TRBV27	.	CASSQADAFETQYF
TRBJ2-1	TRBV6-6	.	CASSYREGEQFF
TRBJ2-3	TRBV7-3	TRBD2	CASSLGLAGVGDTQYF
TRBJ1-2	TRBV2	.	CARDEKGLLYGYTF
TRBJ2-7	TRBV4-1	.	CASSQSTGGGYEQYF
TRBJ2-5	TRBV7-2	.	CASSLEDYGETQYF
TRBJ1-1	TRBV2	.	CASLYDRLNTEAFF
TRBJ1-4	TRBV6-6	.	CASSYRVDFTNEKLFF
TRBJ2-7	TRBV28	.	CASSLTGTSGRYEQYF
TRBJ1-2	TRBV29-1	TRBD1	CSVEDWTGGGYTF
TRBJ2-1	TRBV7-6	.	CASSLGWASDNEQFF
TRBJ1-5	TRBV7-9	.	CASTGRANQPQHF
TRBJ2-2	TRBV6-5	TRBD1	CASSLNQGAGELFF
TRBJ2-1	TRBV7-6	TRBD2	CASSFGGSYNEQFF
TRBJ2-2	TRBV4-1	.	CASSQETGGELFF
TRBJ1-2	TRBV11-2	TRBD1	CASSLDQGQGIFIGYTF
TRBJ2-1	TRBV7-9	.	CASSENPGDEQFF
.	TRBV4-1	.	CASSQVDGEYEQYF
TRBJ2-5	TRBV5-6	.	CASSLLREETQYF
TRBJ1-2	TRBV29-1	TRBD1	CSVLSGGDYGYTF
TRBJ2-2	TRBV11-2	.	CASSLDTGLNTGELFF
TRBJ2-1	TRBV13	TRBD2	CASSAQGLAGFNEQFF
TRBJ2-1	TRBV27	.	CASSFRGSYNEQFF
TRBJ1-4	TRBV28	.	CASSTPLESTTNEKLFF
TRBJ1-1	TRBV2	.	CASSARTEAFF
TRBJ2-7	TRBV6-1	TRBD1	CASSDWDRSGRGYEQYF
TRBJ2-7	TRBV19	.	CASSIDLYGSYEQYF
TRBJ2-7	TRBV13	TRBD2	CASSFRTSGKSYEQYF
TRBJ1-5	TRBV27	.	CASSLVPGSNQPQHF
TRBJ2-3	TRBV27	.	CASTTTGSTDTQYF
TRBJ1-1	TRBV6-5	.	CASSYTENTEAFF